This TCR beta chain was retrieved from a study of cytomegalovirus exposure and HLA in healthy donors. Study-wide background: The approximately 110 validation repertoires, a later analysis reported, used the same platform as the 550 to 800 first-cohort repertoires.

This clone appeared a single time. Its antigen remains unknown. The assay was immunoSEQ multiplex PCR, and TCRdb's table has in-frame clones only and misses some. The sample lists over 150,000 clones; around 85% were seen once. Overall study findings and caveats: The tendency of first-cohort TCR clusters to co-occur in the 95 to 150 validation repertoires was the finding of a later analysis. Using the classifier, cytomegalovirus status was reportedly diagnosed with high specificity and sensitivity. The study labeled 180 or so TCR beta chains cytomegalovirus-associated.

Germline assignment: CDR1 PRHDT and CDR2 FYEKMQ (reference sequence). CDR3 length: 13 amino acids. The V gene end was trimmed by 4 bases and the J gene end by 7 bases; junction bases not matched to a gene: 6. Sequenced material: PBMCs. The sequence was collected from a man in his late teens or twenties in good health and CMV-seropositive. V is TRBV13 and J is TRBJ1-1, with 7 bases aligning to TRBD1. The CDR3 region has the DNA TGTGCCAGCAGCTATGGACAGGAGAATGAAGCTTTCTTT. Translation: CASSYGQENEAFF.